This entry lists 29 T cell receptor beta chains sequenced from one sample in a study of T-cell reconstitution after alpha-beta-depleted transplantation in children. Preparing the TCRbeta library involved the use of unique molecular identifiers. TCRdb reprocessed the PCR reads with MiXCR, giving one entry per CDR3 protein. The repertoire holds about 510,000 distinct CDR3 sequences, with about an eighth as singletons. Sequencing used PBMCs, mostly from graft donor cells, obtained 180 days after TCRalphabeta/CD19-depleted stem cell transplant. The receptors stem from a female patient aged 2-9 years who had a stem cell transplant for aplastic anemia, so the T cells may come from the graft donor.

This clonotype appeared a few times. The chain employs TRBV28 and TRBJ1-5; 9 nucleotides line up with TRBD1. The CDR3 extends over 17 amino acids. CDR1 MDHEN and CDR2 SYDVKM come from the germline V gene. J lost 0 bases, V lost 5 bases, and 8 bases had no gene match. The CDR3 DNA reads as TGTGCCAGCAGTCCCCGGGGACAGGGAATTAGCAATCAGCCCCAGCATTTT. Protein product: CASSPRGQGISNQPQHF.

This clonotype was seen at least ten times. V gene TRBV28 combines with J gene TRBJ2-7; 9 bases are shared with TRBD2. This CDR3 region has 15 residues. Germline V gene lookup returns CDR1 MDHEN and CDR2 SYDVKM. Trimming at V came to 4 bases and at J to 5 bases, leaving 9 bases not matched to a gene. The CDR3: CASSSPAGGPDEQYF. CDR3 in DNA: TGTGCCAGCAGTTCCCCCGCGGGGGGGCCAGACGAGCAGTACTTC.

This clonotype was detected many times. The CDR3 region has the DNA TGTGCCACCAGCAACCCCCAGTCCTACGAGCAGTACTTC. It is translated as CATSNPQSYEQYF. The V gene is TRBV15, the J gene TRBJ2-7, with D unclear. CDR3 length: 13 residues. The ends were cut back, 4 bases at V and 1 base at J, with 8 bases in the middle. CDR1 and CDR2 (germline): LNHNV, YYDKDF (reference sequence).

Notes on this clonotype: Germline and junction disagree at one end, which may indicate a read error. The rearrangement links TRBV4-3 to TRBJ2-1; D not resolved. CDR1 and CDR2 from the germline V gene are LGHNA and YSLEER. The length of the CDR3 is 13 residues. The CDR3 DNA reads TGCGCCAGCACCACGGGCAAGTACAGTGAGCAGTTCTTC. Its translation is CASTTGKYSEQFF.

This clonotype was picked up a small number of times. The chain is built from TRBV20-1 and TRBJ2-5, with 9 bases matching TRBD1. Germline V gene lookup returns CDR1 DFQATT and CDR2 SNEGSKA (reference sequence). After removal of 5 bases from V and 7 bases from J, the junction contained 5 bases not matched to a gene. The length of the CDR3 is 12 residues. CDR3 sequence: CSAWTGVGTQYF. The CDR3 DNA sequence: TGCAGTGCTTGGACAGGGGTTGGGACCCAGTACTTC.

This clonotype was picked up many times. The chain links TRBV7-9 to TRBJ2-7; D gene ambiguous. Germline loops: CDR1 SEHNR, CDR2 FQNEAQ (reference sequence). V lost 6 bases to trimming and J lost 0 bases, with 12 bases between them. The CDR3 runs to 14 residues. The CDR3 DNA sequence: TGTGCCAGCAGTTTCCGCGGAGCCTCCTACGAGCAGTACTTC. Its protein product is CASSFRGASYEQYF. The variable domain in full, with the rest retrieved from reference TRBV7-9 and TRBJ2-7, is DTGVSQNPRHKITKRGQNVTFRCDPISEHNRLYWYRQTLGQGPEFLTYFQNEAQLEKSRLLSDRFSAERPKGSFSTLEIQRTEQGDSAMYLCASSFRGASYEQYFGPGTRLTVT.

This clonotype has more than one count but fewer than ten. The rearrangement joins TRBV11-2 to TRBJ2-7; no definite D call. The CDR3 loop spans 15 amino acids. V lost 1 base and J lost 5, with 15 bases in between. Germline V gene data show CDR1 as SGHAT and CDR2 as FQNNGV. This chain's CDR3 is CASSLGGRIADEQYF. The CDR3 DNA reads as TGTGCCAGCAGCTTAGGGGGTCGGATCGCCGACGAGCAGTACTTC.

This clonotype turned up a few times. CDR3 sequence: CASSFMSESYEQYF. The CDR3 DNA sequence: TGTGCCAGCAGCTTCATGTCGGAGAGCTACGAGCAGTACTTC. J is TRBJ2-7 and V is TRBV12-3 or TRBV12-4; D not certain. This CDR3 has 14 residues. V dropped 6 bases and J dropped 3 bases, with 15 bases sitting between them.

The CDR3 spells CASSLFRVGQQGDQETQYF. The DNA of the CDR3 is TGTGCCAGCAGTTTATTTAGGGTGGGGCAACAGGGGGACCAAGAGACCCAGTACTTC. The chain employs TRBV28 and TRBJ2-5; TRBD1 matches 8 bases. The CDR3 covers 19 residues. Germline V gene data show CDR1 as MDHEN and CDR2 as SYDVKM. The trim removed 1 base at V and 0 bases at J, leaving 13 bases unmatched.

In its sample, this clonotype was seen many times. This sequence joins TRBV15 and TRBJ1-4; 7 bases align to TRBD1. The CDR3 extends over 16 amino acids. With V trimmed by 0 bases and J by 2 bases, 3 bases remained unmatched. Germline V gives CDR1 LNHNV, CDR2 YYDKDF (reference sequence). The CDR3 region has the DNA TGTGCCACCAGCAGAGATTCACAGGGGACTAATGAAAAACTGTTTTTT. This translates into CATSRDSQGTNEKLFF.

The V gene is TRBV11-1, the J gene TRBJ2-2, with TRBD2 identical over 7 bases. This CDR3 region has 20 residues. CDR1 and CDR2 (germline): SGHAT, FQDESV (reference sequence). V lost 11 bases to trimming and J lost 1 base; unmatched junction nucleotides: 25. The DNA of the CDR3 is TGTGCCCCCGGCCCGCCACTGGGGGGGTTTCGACGTTGGAACACCGGGGAGCTGTTTTTT. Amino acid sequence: CAPGPPLGGFRRWNTGELFF.

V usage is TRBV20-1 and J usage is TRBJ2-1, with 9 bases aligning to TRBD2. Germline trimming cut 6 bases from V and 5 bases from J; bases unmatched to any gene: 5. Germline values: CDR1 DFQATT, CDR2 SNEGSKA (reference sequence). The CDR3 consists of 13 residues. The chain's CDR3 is CSAAGGTNNEQFF. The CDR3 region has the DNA TGCAGTGCGGCGGGAGGGACGAACAATGAGCAGTTCTTC.

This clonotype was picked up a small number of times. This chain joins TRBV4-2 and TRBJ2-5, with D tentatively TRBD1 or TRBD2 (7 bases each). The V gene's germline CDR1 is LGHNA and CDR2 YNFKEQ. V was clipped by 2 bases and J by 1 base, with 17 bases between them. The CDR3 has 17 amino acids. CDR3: CASSQKGAGRPQETQYF. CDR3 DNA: TGTGCCAGCAGCCAAAAGGGGGCCGGGAGGCCCCAAGAGACCCAGTACTTC.

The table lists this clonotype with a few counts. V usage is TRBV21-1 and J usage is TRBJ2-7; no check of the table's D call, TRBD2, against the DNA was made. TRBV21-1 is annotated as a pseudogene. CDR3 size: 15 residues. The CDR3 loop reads CASSTWTASSYEQYV. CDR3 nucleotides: TGTGCCAGCAGCACCTGGACTGCGAGCTCCTACGAGCAGTACGTC.

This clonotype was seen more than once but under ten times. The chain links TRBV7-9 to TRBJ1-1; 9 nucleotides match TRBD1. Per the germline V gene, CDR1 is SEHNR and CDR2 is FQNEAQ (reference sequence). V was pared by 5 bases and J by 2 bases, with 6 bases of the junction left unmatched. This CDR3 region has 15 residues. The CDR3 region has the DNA TGTGCCAGCAGCCACGGGACAGGGCGAAACACTGAAGCTTTCTTT. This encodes CASSHGTGRNTEAFF.

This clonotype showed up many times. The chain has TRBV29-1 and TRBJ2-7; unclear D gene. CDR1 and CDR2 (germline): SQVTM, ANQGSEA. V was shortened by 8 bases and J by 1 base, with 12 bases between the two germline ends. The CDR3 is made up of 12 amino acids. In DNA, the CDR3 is TGCAGCTATTTGGGCAATTCCTACGAGCAGTACTTC. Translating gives CSYLGNSYEQYF.

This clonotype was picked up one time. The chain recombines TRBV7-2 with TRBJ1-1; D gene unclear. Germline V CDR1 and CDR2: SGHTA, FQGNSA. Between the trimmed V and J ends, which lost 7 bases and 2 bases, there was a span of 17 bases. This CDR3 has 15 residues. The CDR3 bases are TGTGCCAGCACCTATACCGGGTCTCCCAACACTGAAGCTTTCTTT. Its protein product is CASTYTGSPNTEAFF.

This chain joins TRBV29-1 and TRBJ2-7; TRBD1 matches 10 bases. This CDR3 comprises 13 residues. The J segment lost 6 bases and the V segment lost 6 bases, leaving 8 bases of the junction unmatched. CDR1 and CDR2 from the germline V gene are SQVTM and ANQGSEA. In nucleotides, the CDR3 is TGCAGCGTACCGGGACAGGGGACAGGCGAGCAGTACTTC. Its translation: CSVPGQGTGEQYF.

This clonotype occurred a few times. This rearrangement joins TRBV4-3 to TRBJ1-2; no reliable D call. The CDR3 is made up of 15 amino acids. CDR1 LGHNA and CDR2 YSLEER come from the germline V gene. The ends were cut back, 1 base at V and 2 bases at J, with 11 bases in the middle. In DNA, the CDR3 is TGCGCCAGCAGCCAAGGCAGGAGGGTGAACTATGGCTACACCTTC. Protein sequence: CASSQGRRVNYGYTF.

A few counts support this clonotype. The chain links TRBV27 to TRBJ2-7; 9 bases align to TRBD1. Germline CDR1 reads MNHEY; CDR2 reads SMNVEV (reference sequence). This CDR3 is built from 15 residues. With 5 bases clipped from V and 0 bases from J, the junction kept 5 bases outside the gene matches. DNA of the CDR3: TGTGCCAGCAGTCTATTACAGGGGGCCTCCTACGAGCAGTACTTC. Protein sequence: CASSLLQGASYEQYF.

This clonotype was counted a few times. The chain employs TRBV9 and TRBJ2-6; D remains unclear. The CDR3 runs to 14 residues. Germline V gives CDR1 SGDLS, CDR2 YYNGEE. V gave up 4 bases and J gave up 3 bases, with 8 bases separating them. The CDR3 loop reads CASSILGGANVLTF. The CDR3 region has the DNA TGTGCCAGCAGCATCCTGGGTGGGGCCAACGTCCTGACTTTC.

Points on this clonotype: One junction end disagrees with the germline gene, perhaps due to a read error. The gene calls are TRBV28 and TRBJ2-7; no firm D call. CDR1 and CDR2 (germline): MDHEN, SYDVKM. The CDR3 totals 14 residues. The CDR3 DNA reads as TGTGCCGGCAGTTTACCCTCCGGCACCTACGAGCAGTACTTC. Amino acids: CAGSLPSGTYEQYF.

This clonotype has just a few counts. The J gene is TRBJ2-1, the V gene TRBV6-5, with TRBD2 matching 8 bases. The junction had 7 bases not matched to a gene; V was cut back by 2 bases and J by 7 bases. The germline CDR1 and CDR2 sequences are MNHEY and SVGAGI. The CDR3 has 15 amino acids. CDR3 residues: CASSYGGRRVNEQFF. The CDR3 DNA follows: TGTGCCAGCAGTTACGGCGGGAGGAGAGTTAATGAGCAGTTCTTC.

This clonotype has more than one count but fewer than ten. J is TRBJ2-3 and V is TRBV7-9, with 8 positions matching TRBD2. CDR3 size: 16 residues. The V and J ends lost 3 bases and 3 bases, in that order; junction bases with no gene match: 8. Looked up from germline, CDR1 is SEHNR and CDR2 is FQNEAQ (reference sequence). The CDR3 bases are TGTGCCAGCAGCTTTGTACCGGGACTAGGTACAGATACGCAGTATTTT. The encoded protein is CASSFVPGLGTDTQYF.

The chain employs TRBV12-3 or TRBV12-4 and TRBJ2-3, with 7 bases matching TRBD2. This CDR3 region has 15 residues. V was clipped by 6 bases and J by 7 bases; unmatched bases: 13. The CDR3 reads CASRGTTELLNTQYF. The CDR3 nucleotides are TGTGCCAGCAGAGGGACTACCGAACTCCTTAATACGCAGTATTTT.

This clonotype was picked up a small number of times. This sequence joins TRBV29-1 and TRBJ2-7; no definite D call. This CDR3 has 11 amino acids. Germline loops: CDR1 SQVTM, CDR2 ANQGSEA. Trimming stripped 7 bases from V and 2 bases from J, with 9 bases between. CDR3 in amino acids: CSAVEAYEQYF. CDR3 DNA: TGCAGCGCGGTGGAAGCCTACGAGCAGTACTTC.

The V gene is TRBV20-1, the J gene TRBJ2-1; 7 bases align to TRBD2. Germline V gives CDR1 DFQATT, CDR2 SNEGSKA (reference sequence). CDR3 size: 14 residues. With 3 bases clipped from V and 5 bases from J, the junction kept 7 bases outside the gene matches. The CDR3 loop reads CSARRELAHNEQFF. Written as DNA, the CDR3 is TGCAGTGCTAGGCGGGAGCTGGCGCACAATGAGCAGTTCTTC.

Here the CDR3 reads CASSTRTSGSGEQFF. CDR3 coding DNA: TGTGCCAGCAGCACCCGGACTAGCGGGAGTGGTGAGCAGTTCTTC. The chain employs TRBV7-2 and TRBJ2-1; 13 positions match TRBD2. The CDR3 consists of 15 residues. The germline V gene has CDR1 SGHTA and CDR2 FQGNSA. The ends lost 5 bases at V and 9 bases at J; junction bases unmatched: 7.

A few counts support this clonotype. In nucleotides, the CDR3 is TGTGCCAGCAGTTATGGCAGCACTCATCTTAACTATGGCTACACCTTC. It is translated as CASSYGSTHLNYGYTF. V usage is TRBV27 and J usage is TRBJ1-2; D call uncertain. V was shortened by 4 bases and J by 1 base, with 16 bases between the two germline ends. The V gene's germline CDR1 is MNHEY and CDR2 SMNVEV (reference sequence). This CDR3 comprises 16 residues.